Here is one T cell receptor beta chain with its context. Its matching antigen is unknown. The protocol was immunoSEQ multiplex PCR, while the TCRdb copy is restricted to in-frame clones and leaves out a portion. The profile covers 35,000 to 45,000 clones, with approximately 70% appearing a single time and 13% to 15% taken by the ten largest. No patient escaped relapse after autologous stem cell transplantation, and brentuximab vedotin exposure varied. The data stem from a study of PD-1 blockade in classical Hodgkin lymphoma. Points from the study as a whole: The repertoire differences lack a defined cause, possibly disease activity or prior therapy.

This CDR3 contains 17 residues. Germline values: CDR1 LNHDA, CDR2 SQIVND (reference sequence). Trimming removed 3 bases at V and 10 bases at J, with 22 bases between. The V call is TRBV19, the J call TRBJ2-6, with D perhaps given as TRBD1 or TRBD2 (6 bases each). The TCR comes from a human donor with classical Hodgkin lymphoma. Source: peripheral blood mononuclear cells (PBMCs), taken before the second cycle of nivolumab. The CDR3 region is CASSIDNGILGGNVLTF. In DNA form, the CDR3 reads TGTGCCAGTAGTATCGATAATGGGATTTTAGGGGGGAACGTCCTGACTTTC.